These 26 T cell receptor beta chains came from one sample sequenced in a study of cytomegalovirus exposure and HLA in healthy donors. The PCR employed 60 Vbeta primers together with 13 Jbeta primers. Data came from immunoSEQ multiplex PCR; TCRdb stores just in-frame clones and leaves some out. The sample carries 150,000 to 200,000 clones, around four fifths recorded once. Sequences were obtained from PBMCs. Receptor source: a female donor in good health and CMV-seronegative.

The J gene is TRBJ1-5, the V gene TRBV7-2; 7 bases map to TRBD1. The CDR3 sequence is 16 residues long. Germline V gives CDR1 SGHTA, CDR2 FQGNSA. V trimming: 3 bases; J trimming: 4 bases; junction bases outside the gene matches: 9. The CDR3 DNA follows: TGTGCCAGCAGCTTGGTCATCGGCAGGGGGAATCAGCCCCAGCATTTT. Its translation is CASSLVIGRGNQPQHF.

This clone has more than one count but fewer than ten. The chain carries TRBV2 and TRBJ1-6; no definite D call. The germline CDR1 and CDR2 sequences are SNHLY and FYNNEI. This CDR3 has 14 amino acids. Between the trimmed V and J ends, which lost 4 bases and 9 bases, there was a span of 13 bases. The CDR3 nucleotides read TGTGCCAGCAGTGGCAAAACGCGGGTTTCACCCCTCCACTTT. Amino acid sequence: CASSGKTRVSPLHF.

The chain links TRBV18 to TRBJ2-3, with 7 bases matching TRBD1. The CDR3 covers 15 residues. CDR1 and CDR2 from the germline V gene are KGHSH and LQKENI. V was clipped by 4 bases and J by 2 bases; unmatched bases: 6. CDR3 bases: TGTGCCAGCTCACTACCGGGACAGATCACAGATACGCAGTATTTT. Translating it yields CASSLPGQITDTQYF.

The rearrangement joins TRBV21-1 to TRBJ1-2; the table's TRBD1 call for D was not verified on the DNA. TRBV21-1 is noted as a pseudogene. CDR3 length: 15 residues. CDR3 region: CASSKTRGQNYGYTF. CDR3 bases: TGTGCCAGCAGCAAAACGCGGGGACAGAACTATGGCTACACCTTC.

DNA for the CDR3: TGCGCCAGCAGCTTGGTCGGCGTTGGACTAGCGGGAGGAGGGGGTTCCAATGAGCAGTTCTTC. Amino acids: CASSLVGVGLAGGGGSNEQFF. V is TRBV5-1 and J is TRBJ2-1; 14 nucleotides match TRBD2. With 0 bases clipped from V and 6 bases from J, the junction kept 17 bases outside the gene matches. Per the germline V gene, CDR1 is SGHRS and CDR2 is YFSETQ. The CDR3 is made up of 21 amino acids.

This chain joins TRBV5-1 and TRBJ2-5; 8 positions agree with TRBD1. The CDR3 contains 15 residues. Germline values: CDR1 SGHRS, CDR2 YFSETQ. The J segment lost 3 bases and the V segment lost 2 bases, leaving 6 bases of the junction unmatched. The CDR3 region has the DNA TGCGCCAGCAGCTTCGCAGGGGGCGTTGAAGAGACCCAGTACTTC. Protein product: CASSFAGGVEETQYF.

This sequence joins TRBV7-2 and TRBJ2-2, with TRBD2 matching over 8 bases. The CDR3 contains 17 residues. The germline V gene has CDR1 SGHTA and CDR2 FQGNSA. Trimming cost V 1 base and J 1 base; bases outside gene matches: 5. Here the CDR3 reads CASSLVAGGLNTGELFF. CDR3 DNA: TGTGCCAGCAGCTTAGTGGCGGGGGGCCTGAACACCGGGGAGCTGTTTTTT.

The chain employs TRBV6-5 and TRBJ1-3, with a possible D match to TRBD1 (5 bases). V shed 0 bases and J shed 5 bases, with 11 bases lying between them. The CDR3 runs 15 residues. Per the germline V gene, CDR1 is MNHEY and CDR2 is SVGAGI. The CDR3 nucleotides read TGTGCCAGCAGTTACTCCTGGCAGGGCCGAAACACCATATATTTT. Residues: CASSYSWQGRNTIYF.

The chain carries TRBV2 and TRBJ2-2; tentative D call: TRBD2 (6 bases). The CDR3 loop spans 15 amino acids. The germline V gene encodes CDR1 SNHLY and CDR2 FYNNEI. V was shortened by 6 bases and J by 4 bases, with 15 bases between the two germline ends. The CDR3 nucleotides read TGTGCCAGCAGCTCGAGCCGGGGGTCCACCGGGGAGCTGTTTTTT. Translated: CASSSSRGSTGELFF.

The chain couples TRBV18 to TRBJ1-4; D gene uncertain. There are 15 residues in the CDR3. Germline V gene lookup returns CDR1 KGHSH and CDR2 LQKENI. Trimming left V 1 base short and J 7 bases short, with 13 bases between. CDR3 residues: CASSPLPQALEKLFF. CDR3 in DNA: TGTGCCAGCTCACCACTTCCCCAGGCCCTTGAAAAACTGTTTTTT. The complete variable domain, with remaining parts taken from reference TRBV18 and TRBJ1-4, reads NAGVMQNPRHLVRRRGQEARLRCSPMKGHSHVYWYRQLPEEGLKFMVYLQKENIIDESGMPKERFSAEFPKEGPSILRIQQVVRGDSAAYFCASSPLPQALEKLFFGSGTQLSVL.

The chain joins TRBV7-8 to TRBJ2-3; perhaps TRBD1 as D (5 bases). V was trimmed by 3 bases and J by 4 bases, leaving 8 bases between them. The germline V gene encodes CDR1 SGHVS and CDR2 FQNEAQ. The CDR3 runs 13 residues. The CDR3 protein is CASSLGQPDTQYF. CDR3 nucleotides: TGTGCCAGCAGCTTGGGGCAGCCAGATACGCAGTATTTT.

V usage is TRBV6-1 and J usage is TRBJ2-3, with a tentative D call TRBD1 (6 bases). Trimming pared 3 bases from V and 3 bases from J, leaving 13 bases between. CDR1 and CDR2 from the germline V gene are MNHNS and SASEGT. CDR3 length equals 15 residues. The CDR3 nucleotides are TGTGCCAGCAGTGAGCAGGGGATTGTGACAGATACGCAGTATTTT. This sequence encodes CASSEQGIVTDTQYF.

In regard to this clone: An end of the junction does not agree with germline; a read error may underlie this. J is TRBJ2-3 and V is TRBV5-4; D may be TRBD1 (6 bases). CDR3 length: 15 residues. The germline gives CDR1 SGHNT, CDR2 YYREEE (reference sequence). In DNA form, the CDR3 reads TGTACCAGCTCATCTCCCAGGGGCACCACAGATACGCAGTATTTT. This sequence encodes CTSSSPRGTTDTQYF.

The gene calls are TRBV5-1 and TRBJ2-2; TRBD1 matches at 8 bases. CDR3 length: 15 amino acids. V trimming: 0 bases; J trimming: 3 bases; junction bases outside the gene matches: 1. Germline lookup yields CDR1 SGHRS and CDR2 YFSETQ. CDR3 amino acids: CASSLGTGYTGELFF. For the CDR3, the DNA is TGCGCCAGCAGCTTGGGGACAGGGTACACCGGGGAGCTGTTTTTT.

The chain couples TRBV28 to TRBJ2-7; possible D gene TRBD2, 6 bases. Trimming left V 8 bases short and J 0 bases short, with 11 bases between. The CDR3 contains 13 residues. Germline lookup yields CDR1 MDHEN and CDR2 SYDVKM. The CDR3 nucleotides are TGTGCCAGCGGGACTCCTTCCTCCTACGAGCAGTACTTC. It encodes CASGTPSSYEQYF.

The gene calls are TRBV13 and TRBJ2-5; 10 bases fit TRBD2. This CDR3 contains 17 residues. Per the germline V gene, CDR1 is PRHDT and CDR2 is FYEKMQ (reference sequence). With 0 bases clipped from V and 1 base from J, the junction kept 5 bases outside the gene matches. As DNA, the CDR3 is TGTGCCAGCAGCTTAGGCCTAGCGGGGGCTTTCCAAGAGACCCAGTACTTC. Translating it yields CASSLGLAGAFQETQYF.

The V gene is TRBV7-3, the J gene TRBJ1-1, with D hard to call. Germline V gene data show CDR1 as SGHTA and CDR2 as FQGTGA. CDR3 length equals 18 residues. Between the trimmed V and J ends, which lost 2 bases and 0 bases, there was a span of 19 bases. The CDR3 loop reads CASSLRLPRPNMNTEAFF. DNA of the CDR3: TGTGCCAGCAGCTTACGTCTCCCTCGTCCAAACATGAACACTGAAGCTTTCTTT. Variable domain in full (rest from reference TRBV7-3 and TRBJ1-1): GAGVSQTPSNKVTEKGKYVELRCDPISGHTALYWYRQSLGQGPEFLIYFQGTGAADDSGLPNDRFFAVRPEGSVSTLKIQRTERGDSAVYLCASSLRLPRPNMNTEAFFGQGTRLTVV.

This chain connects TRBV7-3 to TRBJ1-4; 7 nucleotides agree with TRBD1. CDR3 length: 13 residues. The germline gives CDR1 SGHTA, CDR2 FQGTGA. V trimming: 1 base; J trimming: 10 bases; junction bases outside the gene matches: 3. CDR3 amino acids: CASSLKQGGKLFF. The CDR3 coding sequence is TGTGCCAGCAGCTTAAAGCAGGGGGGAAAACTGTTTTTT.

The V and J genes are TRBV5-1 and TRBJ2-3, with 10 bases fitting TRBD2. CDR3 size: 17 residues. The J segment lost 2 bases and the V segment lost 2 bases, leaving 8 bases of the junction unmatched. The germline V gene encodes CDR1 SGHRS and CDR2 YFSETQ. The CDR3 protein is CASSFLIAGGTTDTQYF. The CDR3, as DNA: TGCGCCAGCAGCTTCCTTATAGCGGGGGGTACCACAGATACGCAGTATTTT.

A single count supports this clone. This rearrangement joins TRBV2 to TRBJ2-1; 12 bases are a match to TRBD2. The germline gives CDR1 SNHLY, CDR2 FYNNEI. The CDR3 covers 16 residues. Trimming took 6 bases from V and 9 from J; bases not matched to a gene: 12. The CDR3 DNA sequence: TGTGCCAGCAGGAAGACTAGCGGGAGCCCTGAGGGTGAGCAGTTCTTC. Translating it yields CASRKTSGSPEGEQFF.

The rearrangement joins TRBV30 to TRBJ1-1; possibly TRBD1 for D (6 bases). Germline values: CDR1 GTSNPN, CDR2 SVGIG (reference sequence). With 2 bases removed from V and 1 base from J, the gap between germline ends came to 23 bases. The CDR3 is made up of 18 amino acids. DNA of the CDR3: TGTGCCTGGAGTCCTGCGGGGGCGAGGGCCCGGGGGAACACTGAAGCTTTCTTT. This sequence encodes CAWSPAGARARGNTEAFF.

The chain links TRBV6-5 to TRBJ1-5, with D unresolved. Trimming shortened V by 2 bases and J by 1 base, and 6 bases separated the two germline ends. Germline V gene data show CDR1 as MNHEY and CDR2 as SVGAGI. This CDR3 has 14 amino acids. The CDR3 here is CASSYSRSNQPQHF. DNA for the CDR3: TGTGCCAGCAGTTACAGCAGGAGCAATCAGCCCCAGCATTTT.

This rearrangement joins TRBV27 to TRBJ2-1; D may be TRBD1 (6 bases). Germline-derived CDR1 and CDR2 are MNHEY and SMNVEV (reference sequence). This CDR3 comprises 13 residues. CDR3 protein: CVTRDIGYNEQFF. Here the CDR3 DNA reads TGTGTCACTCGGGACATAGGTTACAATGAGCAGTTCTTC.

V usage is TRBV7-9 and J usage is TRBJ1-1; a weak D match, TRBD1 (5 bases). V lost 5 bases and J 3 bases, leaving 13 bases between the germline ends. CDR1 is SEHNR and CDR2 is FQNEAQ in the germline V gene (reference sequence). The CDR3 totals 14 residues. CDR3 sequence (DNA): TGTGCCAGCAGCCACCCAACAGGTTACACTGAAGCTTTCTTT. This sequence encodes CASSHPTGYTEAFF.

The genes are TRBV30 and TRBJ1-4, with 10 bases lining up with TRBD1. The germline V gene encodes CDR1 GTSNPN and CDR2 SVGIG (reference sequence). The ends lost 0 bases at V and 5 bases at J; junction bases unmatched: 3. This CDR3 is 15 amino acids long. CDR3 sequence: CAWSVGGQGNEKLFF. The CDR3 coding sequence is TGTGCCTGGAGTGTGGGGGGACAGGGGAATGAAAAACTGTTTTTT. Full variable domain (missing parts from reference TRBV30 and TRBJ1-4): SQTIHQWPATLVQPVGSPLSLECTVEGTSNPNLYWYRQAAGRGLQLLFYSVGIGQISSEVPQNLSASRPQDRQFILSSKKLLLSDSGFYLCAWSVGGQGNEKLFFGSGTQLSVL.

The chain couples TRBV7-6 to TRBJ2-7; possible D gene TRBD1, 5 bases. Germline V gene lookup returns CDR1 SGHVS and CDR2 FNYEAQ. This CDR3 spans 16 amino acids. The V end lost 4 bases, the J end lost 1 base, and 17 bases lay between the germline ends. The CDR3 protein is CASSSEATVQSYEQYF. DNA for the CDR3: TGTGCCAGCAGCTCTGAGGCGACAGTCCAGTCCTACGAGCAGTACTTC.